Below, 32 T cell receptor beta chains from the same sample are listed, as sequenced in a study of T cell changes during pregnancy in multiple sclerosis. Data came from immunoSEQ multiplex PCR; TCRdb stores just in-frame clones and leaves some out. Found here are around 41,000 clones, under 95% of them singletons; the top ten hold approximately 1.3%. What was sequenced was PBMCs (not recorded whether the cells were cultured). These receptors were collected from a female donor with multiple sclerosis, enrolled in a pregnancy study.

The V gene is TRBV4-1, the J gene TRBJ1-4; 11 bases line up with TRBD1. Germline assignment: CDR1 MGHRA and CDR2 YSYEKL. The junction had 11 bases not matched to a gene; V was cut back by 4 bases and J by 13 bases. The CDR3 has 15 residues. DNA for the CDR3: TGCGCCAGCAGCCCCGGGACAGGGGGATTAAGGGGACTGTTTTTT. Translation gives CASSPGTGGLRGLFF.

The chain recombines TRBV7-2 with TRBJ2-1; D gene unclear. The germline V and J ends were trimmed by 3 bases and 8 bases, with 11 bases remaining between them. The length of the CDR3 is 13 residues. Germline V gene data show CDR1 as SGHTA and CDR2 as FQGNSA. The CDR3 loop is CASSFGVSHEQFF. The DNA of the CDR3 is TGTGCCAGCAGCTTCGGAGTATCGCATGAGCAGTTCTTC. Full variable domain (missing parts from reference TRBV7-2 and TRBJ2-1): GAGVSQSPSNKVTEKGKDVELRCDPISGHTALYWYRQSLGQGLEFLIYFQGNSAPDKSGLPSDRFSAERTGGSVSTLTIQRTQQEDSAVYLCASSFGVSHEQFFGPGTRLTVL.

The chain employs TRBV21-1 and TRBJ2-1; the table gives TRBD2 as D, unverified against the DNA. TRBV21-1 is a listed pseudogene. There are 14 residues in the CDR3. CDR3 DNA sequence: TGTGCCAGGATACTAGCGAACAATTACAATGAGCAGTTCTTC. Translation gives CARILANNYNEQFF.

The rearrangement joins TRBV6-5 to TRBJ2-3; tentative D call: TRBD2 (6 bases). The germline V gene encodes CDR1 MNHEY and CDR2 SVGAGI. The CDR3 is made up of 13 amino acids. V gave up 6 bases and J gave up 6 bases, with 13 bases separating them. CDR3 in DNA: TGTGCCAGCAGGTCGGGACTCGGGGATACGCAGTATTTT. As protein: CASRSGLGDTQYF.

The CDR3 region has the DNA TGTGCCAGCACTGTTCTTGGGCGAACTCCCGGCAATGAGCAGTTCTTC. Amino acid sequence: CASTVLGRTPGNEQFF. The chain joins TRBV2 to TRBJ2-1; D is undetermined. Germline V gives CDR1 SNHLY, CDR2 FYNNEI. The CDR3 contains 16 residues. Trimming left V 7 bases short and J 6 bases short, with 22 bases between.

This chain links TRBV6-1 with TRBJ1-5; 7 positions match TRBD1. V lost 2 bases, J lost 4 bases, and 8 bases stayed unmatched. Germline V gene data show CDR1 as MNHNS and CDR2 as SASEGT. The length of the CDR3 is 16 residues. The CDR3 is CASSEFRGQLNQPQHF. CDR3 DNA sequence: TGTGCCAGCAGTGAATTTCGGGGACAGCTTAATCAGCCCCAGCATTTT.

The rearrangement links TRBV9 to TRBJ2-7; the match to TRBD2 covers 12 bases. Germline V CDR1 and CDR2: SGDLS, YYNGEE. Germline trimming cut 0 bases from V and 2 bases from J; bases unmatched to any gene: 12. The CDR3 consists of 19 residues. The CDR3 is CASSVGWASGRVPPYEQYF. The CDR3 DNA reads as TGTGCCAGCAGCGTAGGGTGGGCTAGCGGGAGGGTCCCGCCCTACGAGCAGTACTTC.

This chain connects TRBV15 to TRBJ1-1, with 10 nucleotides matching TRBD1. The CDR3 loop spans 18 amino acids. V lost 3 bases, J lost 0 bases, and 10 bases stayed unmatched. Germline values: CDR1 LNHNV, CDR2 YYDKDF (reference sequence). CDR3 sequence reads: CATSRGGTGDPLNTEAFF. The CDR3, as DNA: TGTGCCACCAGCAGGGGGGGGACAGGGGATCCTTTGAACACTGAAGCTTTCTTT.

The count of this clone is one. CDR3 region: CASSWADSRNQPQHF. As DNA, the CDR3 is TGCGCCAGCAGCTGGGCAGACAGTCGCAATCAGCCCCAGCATTTT. This rearrangement joins TRBV5-1 to TRBJ1-5, with a tentative D call TRBD1 (5 bases). The CDR3 has 15 amino acids. Trimming took off 3 bases at V and 2 bases at J, with 12 bases between the two ends. The germline V gene encodes CDR1 SGHRS and CDR2 YFSETQ.

The chain joins TRBV6-1 to TRBJ1-1; no reliable D call. V lost 10 bases and J lost 2, with 20 bases in between. The CDR3 is 15 residues long. Germline-derived CDR1 and CDR2 are MNHNS and SASEGT. CDR3 sequence reads: CATNWPETPNTEAFF. The CDR3 region has the DNA TGTGCCACCAACTGGCCCGAGACACCTAACACTGAAGCTTTCTTT.

In its sample, this clone was seen a few times. This rearrangement joins TRBV18 to TRBJ1-2; D is unresolved. This CDR3 contains 12 residues. The ends were cut back, 1 base at V and 5 bases at J, with 5 bases in the middle. Germline V gives CDR1 KGHSH, CDR2 LQKENI. CDR3 sequence reads: CASSPQEYGYTF. CDR3 DNA sequence: TGTGCCAGCTCACCACAAGAGTATGGCTACACCTTC. The full variable domain, completed using reference TRBV18 and TRBJ1-2, is NAGVMQNPRHLVRRRGQEARLRCSPMKGHSHVYWYRQLPEEGLKFMVYLQKENIIDESGMPKERFSAEFPKEGPSILRIQQVVRGDSAAYFCASSPQEYGYTFGSGTRLTVV.

The chain combines TRBV9 with TRBJ1-4; TRBD1 is a possible D gene (5 bases). Between the trimmed V and J ends, which lost 3 bases and 7 bases, there was a span of 16 bases. Germline V CDR1 and CDR2: SGDLS, YYNGEE. The CDR3 is made up of 15 amino acids. CDR3 loop: CASSAGGGRGEKLFF. The CDR3 region has the DNA TGTGCCAGCAGCGCCGGGGGAGGGCGGGGTGAAAAACTGTTTTTT.

This sequence joins TRBV13 and TRBJ2-3; the match to TRBD1 covers 7 bases. Trimming took 5 bases from V and 5 from J; bases not matched to a gene: 16. The CDR3 consists of 17 residues. Germline V CDR1 and CDR2: PRHDT, FYEKMQ (reference sequence). CDR3 DNA sequence: TGTGCCAGCAGCCCCAGTCGTACAGGGGAGTATGTAGATACGCAGTATTTT. Amino acid sequence: CASSPSRTGEYVDTQYF. The variable domain in full, with the rest retrieved from reference TRBV13 and TRBJ2-3, is AAGVIQSPRHLIKEKRETATLKCYPIPRHDTVYWYQQGPGQDPQFLISFYEKMQSDKGSIPDRFSAQQFSDYHSELNMSSLELGDSALYFCASSPSRTGEYVDTQYFGPGTRLTVL.

The chain links TRBV11-2 to TRBJ2-5; D gene ambiguous. There are 14 residues in the CDR3. Germline V gives CDR1 SGHAT, CDR2 FQNNGV. V was shortened by 1 base and J by 0 bases, with 6 bases between the two germline ends. The CDR3 coding sequence is TGTGCCAGCAGCTTAGCATCGTACCAAGAGACCCAGTACTTC. It translates to CASSLASYQETQYF.

This clone came up once. This chain uses TRBV9 with TRBJ2-1; D ambiguous. Germline V CDR1 and CDR2: SGDLS, YYNGEE. V dropped 2 bases and J dropped 5 bases, with 11 bases sitting between them. The CDR3 sequence is 14 residues long. CDR3 sequence: CASSVDGGHNEQFF. CDR3 DNA: TGTGCCAGCAGCGTTGACGGCGGACACAATGAGCAGTTCTTC.

The rearrangement links TRBV5-4 to TRBJ1-4; D gene unclear. CDR1 SGHNT and CDR2 YYREEE come from the germline V gene (reference sequence). There are 16 residues in the CDR3. V was shortened by 0 bases and J by 8 bases, with 17 bases between the two germline ends. The CDR3 coding sequence is TGTGCCAGCAGCTTGGCCTTGGGCGGGGTCGGCGAAAAACTGTTTTTT. Residues: CASSLALGGVGEKLFF.

J is TRBJ2-2 and V is TRBV11-3; D not resolved. The V gene lost 1 base and the J gene lost 1 base, with 22 bases spanning the gap. The CDR3 has 20 residues. CDR1 is SGHNT and CDR2 is YENEEA in the germline V gene. CDR3 DNA sequence: TGTGCCAGCAGCTTAGGACGAAAGGGCCCCACCTGGTTGAACACCGGGGAGCTGTTTTTT. It yields the protein CASSLGRKGPTWLNTGELFF. The full variable domain, rest sourced from reference TRBV11-3 and TRBJ2-2, is EAGVVQSPRYKIIEKKQPVAFWCNPISGHNTLYWYLQNLGQGPELLIRYENEEAVDDSQLPKDRFSAERLKGVDSTLKIQPAELGDSAVYLCASSLGRKGPTWLNTGELFFGEGSRLTVL.

The chain uses TRBV28 and TRBJ2-3, with D perhaps TRBD1 (5 bases). The CDR3 consists of 15 residues. Germline V lookup: CDR1 MDHEN, CDR2 SYDVKM. V lost 10 bases and J 2 bases, leaving 19 bases between the germline ends. Here the CDR3 reads CAIATSGILTDTQYF. The CDR3 coding sequence is TGTGCCATCGCCACCTCAGGGATCCTCACAGATACGCAGTATTTT. Together with reference TRBV28 and TRBJ2-3, the CDR3 gives the full variable domain: DVKVTQSSRYLVKRTGEKVFLECVQDMDHENMFWYRQDPGLGLRLIYFSYDVKMKEKGDIPEGYSVSREKKERFSLILESASTNQTSMYLCAIATSGILTDTQYFGPGTRLTVL.

The chain employs TRBV28 and TRBJ1-3, with D perhaps matching TRBD1 (5 bases). The V end was cut by 6 bases, the J end by 3 bases, with 15 bases between. The CDR3 is made up of 15 amino acids. The germline CDR1 and CDR2 sequences are MDHEN and SYDVKM. The DNA for the CDR3 is TGTGCCAGCAGCCTTCTCACAGGAGGTGGAAACACCATATATTTT. Translating it yields CASSLLTGGGNTIYF.

The chain's CDR3 is CASSWGPQRGNYGYTF. DNA of the CDR3: TGCGCCAGCAGCTGGGGACCCCAGAGGGGGAACTATGGCTACACCTTC. The J gene is TRBJ1-2, the V gene TRBV5-1; TRBD1 might be the D (6 bases). The CDR3 covers 16 residues. Trimming cost V 3 bases and J 2 bases, with 17 bases left between them. Germline V gene sequence: CDR1 SGHRS, CDR2 YFSETQ.

V gene TRBV18 combines with J gene TRBJ2-1, with 10 bases lining up with TRBD2. Germline CDR1 reads KGHSH; CDR2 reads LQKENI. V shed 3 bases and J 7 bases; nucleotides not matched to a gene: 9. The CDR3 sequence is 16 residues long. This CDR3 is CASSPEIISGGNEQFF. The CDR3 nucleotides read TGTGCCAGCTCACCGGAGATCATTAGCGGGGGGAATGAGCAGTTCTTC.

J is TRBJ2-7 and V is TRBV7-2, with 8 bases aligning to TRBD1. The germline V gene has CDR1 SGHTA and CDR2 FQGNSA. The CDR3 runs 15 residues. The V and J ends lost 1 base and 3 bases, in that order; junction bases with no gene match: 5. The CDR3 reads CASSLDGDRYYEQYF. The CDR3 DNA is TGTGCCAGCAGCTTAGATGGGGACAGGTACTACGAGCAGTACTTC. The whole variable domain, filled in from reference TRBV7-2 and TRBJ2-7, reads GAGVSQSPSNKVTEKGKDVELRCDPISGHTALYWYRQSLGQGLEFLIYFQGNSAPDKSGLPSDRFSAERTGGSVSTLTIQRTQQEDSAVYLCASSLDGDRYYEQYFGPGTRLTVT.

This chain uses TRBV6-4 with TRBJ2-2; 10 positions agree with TRBD2. Per the germline V gene, CDR1 is MRHNA and CDR2 is SNTAGT. V lost 6 bases, J lost 7 bases, and 8 bases stayed unmatched. This CDR3 has 15 amino acids. The CDR3 nucleotides are TGTGCCAGCAGCAATCTAGCGGGAGTGGGCGGGGAGCTGTTTTTT. Its protein product is CASSNLAGVGGELFF.

The CDR3 protein is CASSPHRGKNTEAFF. CDR3 DNA sequence: TGTGCCAGCAGCCCGCATCGGGGGAAGAACACTGAAGCTTTCTTT. The chain joins TRBV7-9 to TRBJ1-1, with D maybe TRBD1 (5 bases). Deletions cut 5 bases from V and 1 base from J, with 14 bases between. The CDR3 contains 15 residues. Looked up from germline, CDR1 is SEHNR and CDR2 is FQNEAQ (reference sequence).

This rearrangement joins TRBV4-3 to TRBJ2-1, with TRBD2 identical over 10 bases. Trimming at V came to 0 bases and at J to 5 bases, leaving 10 bases not matched to a gene. The V gene's germline CDR1 is LGHNA and CDR2 YSLEER. The CDR3 covers 18 residues. In DNA, the CDR3 is TGCGCCAGCAGCCAAGATCCGCGGACTAGCGGAAAAGACAATGAGCAGTTCTTC. Protein: CASSQDPRTSGKDNEQFF.

The V call is TRBV6-1, the J call TRBJ2-6; D is possibly TRBD1 (5 bases). The CDR3 extends over 16 amino acids. The germline V gene encodes CDR1 MNHNS and CDR2 SASEGT. V lost 0 bases and J 0 bases, leaving 6 bases between the germline ends. The CDR3 nucleotides are TGTGCCAGCAGTGAAGCGGGGCTCTCTGGGGCCAACGTCCTGACTTTC. This sequence encodes CASSEAGLSGANVLTF.

The chain combines TRBV7-9 with TRBJ2-7, with D perhaps being TRBD1 or TRBD2 (5 bases each). Trimming took off 5 bases at V and 0 bases at J, with 5 bases between the two ends. CDR3 length: 12 amino acids. Germline V gene sequence: CDR1 SEHNR, CDR2 FQNEAQ (reference sequence). CDR3 sequence: CASSGGSYEQYF. The CDR3 bases are TGTGCCAGCAGCGGGGGCTCCTACGAGCAGTACTTC. The full variable domain, completed using reference TRBV7-9 and TRBJ2-7, is DTGVSQNPRHKITKRGQNVTFRCDPISEHNRLYWYRQTLGQGPEFLTYFQNEAQLEKSRLLSDRFSAERPKGSFSTLEIQRTEQGDSAMYLCASSGGSYEQYFGPGTRLTVT.

This sequence joins TRBV10-2 and TRBJ1-5; D unclear. Trimming removed 7 bases at V and 3 bases at J, with 16 bases between. The germline CDR1 and CDR2 sequences are WSHSY and SAAADI. This CDR3 is built from 15 residues. The DNA for the CDR3 is TGCGCCAGCATGGAGGGCCCCCCCTTCAATCAGCCCCAGCATTTT. Translated: CASMEGPPFNQPQHF.

The V gene is TRBV6-1, the J gene TRBJ1-5; the D gene is possibly TRBD1 (6 bases). V was cut by 6 bases and J by 7 bases, with 19 bases left in between. This CDR3 contains 15 residues. Germline CDR1 reads MNHNS; CDR2 reads SASEGT. The CDR3 region is CASSVQGGEGQPQHF. CDR3 DNA sequence: TGTGCCAGCAGCGTACAGGGTGGGGAAGGACAGCCCCAGCATTTT.

This sequence joins TRBV28 and TRBJ2-7, with D perhaps TRBD2 (5 bases). CDR3 length equals 11 residues. Trimming took off 4 bases at V and 4 bases at J, with 5 bases between the two ends. Germline V gene sequence: CDR1 MDHEN, CDR2 SYDVKM. This chain's CDR3 is CASSWEYEQYF. The CDR3 bases are TGTGCCAGCAGTTGGGAGTACGAGCAGTACTTC.

The chain has TRBV7-9 and TRBJ2-2; no firm D call. Looked up from germline, CDR1 is SEHNR and CDR2 is FQNEAQ (reference sequence). Trimming cost V 4 bases and J 7 bases, with 7 bases left between them. The CDR3 extends over 12 amino acids. The CDR3 region has the DNA TGTGCCAGCAGCTACGTCGTCGGGGAGCTGTTTTTT. It yields the protein CASSYVVGELFF.

The V and J genes are TRBV21-1 and TRBJ1-5. TRBV21-1 is described as a pseudogene. This CDR3 has 17 residues. CDR3 residues: CASSSPGGVRGNQPQHF. The CDR3 region has the DNA TGTGCCAGCAGCTCCCCCGGGGGGGTCCGGGGCAATCAGCCCCAGCATTTT.